What follows are 18 T cell receptor beta chains derived from one specimen sequenced in a study of T cell responses to AZD1222 COVID-19 vaccine. Some clones are missing from TCRdb's copy, which holds only in-frame ones; the method was immunoSEQ multiplex PCR. The sample has 170,000 or so clones, approximately 90% seen once. Here the sequenced sample was peripheral blood, taken on day 0 of AZD1222 vaccination. The receptors come from an adult in good health.

The chain combines TRBV9 with TRBJ1-2; TRBD1 is a possible D gene (5 bases). Germline V CDR1 and CDR2: SGDLS, YYNGEE. Trimming took 3 bases from V and 4 from J, leaving 16 bases between them. The CDR3 loop spans 15 amino acids. CDR3 bases: TGTGCCAGCAGCGGGGGCAGGGTTCCCGGCTATGGCTACACCTTC. This codes for CASSGGRVPGYGYTF.

This chain connects TRBV2 to TRBJ1-2, with 8 positions matching TRBD1. CDR3 size: 15 residues. V dropped 3 bases and J dropped 3; count of bases not matched to a gene: 6. Per the germline V gene, CDR1 is SNHLY and CDR2 is FYNNEI. CDR3 DNA sequence: TGTGCCAGCAGTGATTCTAGGACAGGGTACTATGGCTACACCTTC. It yields the protein CASSDSRTGYYGYTF.

The rearrangement links TRBV7-3 to TRBJ2-6; 8 bases match TRBD1. V gave up 5 bases and J gave up 4 bases; unmatched junction bases: 13. The CDR3 sequence is 18 residues long. The germline gives CDR1 SGHTA, CDR2 FQGTGA. CDR3 DNA: TGTGCCAGCAGCCCAGCCGGACAGGGCACGTCAGGGGCCAACGTCCTGACTTTC. Protein product: CASSPAGQGTSGANVLTF.

This chain uses TRBV7-2 with TRBJ2-7; 8 bases line up with TRBD2. Germline V gene sequence: CDR1 SGHTA, CDR2 FQGNSA. J was trimmed by 0 bases and V by 3 bases; bases with no gene match: 7. This CDR3 spans 16 amino acids. CDR3 DNA: TGTGCCAGCAGCTTGGGGGGGACTAGGGTCTCCTACGAGCAGTACTTC. Translating gives CASSLGGTRVSYEQYF.

This clone was observed a single time. The gene calls are TRBV7-3 and TRBJ1-2; 7 nucleotides line up with TRBD1. Trimming removed 3 bases from V and 6 bases from J; junction bases left unmatched: 4. CDR3 length: 13 residues. The V gene's germline CDR1 is SGHTA and CDR2 FQGTGA. The chain's CDR3 is CASSFVGTDGYTF. The CDR3 nucleotides are TGTGCCAGCAGCTTTGTCGGGACAGATGGCTACACCTTC.

The rearrangement uses TRBV4-1 and TRBJ1-2; D is possibly TRBD1 (5 bases). Trimming removed 0 bases from V and 7 bases from J, with 15 bases in between. Germline CDR1 reads MGHRA; CDR2 reads YSYEKL. The CDR3 loop spans 15 amino acids. The DNA for the CDR3 is TGCGCCAGCAGCCAAGATATGGGCAGGGCGCGTGGCTACACCTTC. Translating it yields CASSQDMGRARGYTF.

The gene calls are TRBV27 and TRBJ2-1; TRBD2 matches 13 bases. In germline, CDR1 is MNHEY, CDR2 SMNVEV (reference sequence). This CDR3 has 17 amino acids. The trim removed 4 bases at V and 8 bases at J, leaving 11 bases unmatched. In DNA, the CDR3 is TGTGCCAGCAGTTCGATTACTAGCGGGGGGGCGAGGGATGAGCAGTTCTTC. As protein: CASSSITSGGARDEQFF.

This chain uses TRBV19 with TRBJ1-3; D is perhaps TRBD1 (6 bases). V gave up 7 bases and J gave up 0 bases, with 13 bases separating them. Germline V gene lookup returns CDR1 LNHDA and CDR2 SQIVND (reference sequence). This CDR3 comprises 15 residues. The CDR3 loop reads CASTAGHSSGNTIYF. CDR3 DNA sequence: TGTGCCAGTACCGCGGGACATTCCTCTGGAAACACCATATATTTT.

V is TRBV29-1 and J is TRBJ2-7, with 9 nucleotides matching TRBD1. The CDR3 sequence is 17 residues long. J gave up 1 base and V 7 bases, and 17 bases lay outside the gene matches. Germline-derived CDR1 and CDR2 are SQVTM and ANQGSEA. The CDR3 coding sequence is TGCAGCGCTATATTGGGGGTACAGGGGGCTTTATCCTACGAGCAGTACTTC. It codes for CSAILGVQGALSYEQYF.

J is TRBJ2-7 and V is TRBV10-1, with D tentatively TRBD1 (5 bases). The CDR3 has 15 residues. Germline CDR1 WNHNN, CDR2 SYGVQD (reference sequence). The germline V and J ends were trimmed by 4 bases and 4 bases, with 17 bases remaining between them. CDR3: CASSASAAGQYEQYF. CDR3 coding DNA: TGCGCCAGCAGTGCGTCCGCGGCAGGGCAATACGAGCAGTACTTC.

The V and J genes are TRBV6-5 and TRBJ2-5; D may be TRBD1 (6 bases). Germline V CDR1 and CDR2: MNHEY, SVGAGI. This CDR3 has 15 amino acids. V was shortened by 7 bases and J by 4 bases, with 19 bases between the two germline ends. CDR3 sequence (DNA): TGTGCCAGCAATCCAACGGGGACAAGTTTAGAGACCCAGTACTTC. It specifies CASNPTGTSLETQYF.

A word on this clone: An end of the junction does not agree with germline; a read error may underlie this. The chain combines TRBV4-1 with TRBJ1-5; no clear D gene. Germline assignment: CDR1 MGHRA and CDR2 YSYEKL. The CDR3 runs to 15 residues. The DNA of the CDR3 is TGCGCCAGCCAGGAGGCACCCGGTAGCTATCAGCCCCAGCATTTT. Its protein product is CASQEAPGSYQPQHF.

CDR3 bases: TGTGCCAGCAGTTCCCTCGGACAAGGCAGAATGAACACTGAAGCTTTCTTT. Residues: CASSSLGQGRMNTEAFF. The V and J genes are TRBV28 and TRBJ1-1; TRBD1 might be the D (5 bases). Germline V gene sequence: CDR1 MDHEN, CDR2 SYDVKM. This CDR3 is 17 amino acids long. V lost 4 bases, J lost 0 bases, and 18 bases lay in between.

This clone appeared once. The chain uses TRBV19 and TRBJ2-6; 10 nucleotides align to TRBD1. Germline lookup yields CDR1 LNHDA and CDR2 SQIVND (reference sequence). The V segment lost 4 bases and the J segment 2 bases; nucleotides outside the gene matches: 2. This CDR3 has 16 amino acids. The CDR3 DNA reads TGTGCCAGTAGTAAGGGACAGGGGACTGGGGCCAACGTCCTGACTTTC. Protein sequence: CASSKGQGTGANVLTF.

This sequence joins TRBV5-1 and TRBJ2-7; D is unresolved. CDR3 length equals 14 residues. With 5 bases removed from V and 1 base from J, the gap between germline ends came to 13 bases. Germline V gene sequence: CDR1 SGHRS, CDR2 YFSETQ. In DNA, the CDR3 is TGCGCCAGCAGAGGGTCAGCAAATTCCTACGAGCAGTACTTC. It encodes CASRGSANSYEQYF.

The chain employs TRBV4-3 and TRBJ2-3; TRBD1 matches 7 bases. The CDR3 is made up of 14 amino acids. CDR1 and CDR2 from the germline V gene are LGHNA and YSLEER. The V gene end was trimmed by 3 bases and the J gene end by 4 bases; junction bases not matched to a gene: 4. In DNA form, the CDR3 reads TGCGCCAGCAGCCAGGGACAGCCCCCAGATACGCAGTATTTT. This translates into CASSQGQPPDTQYF.

The chain links TRBV9 to TRBJ1-1, with D tentatively TRBD1 (5 bases). This CDR3 comprises 12 residues. V lost 3 bases to trimming and J lost 8 bases, with 11 bases between them. Germline CDR1 is SGDLS and CDR2 is YYNGEE. The CDR3 DNA follows: TGTGCCAGCAGCGGCCGGCGGGACGAAGCTTTCTTT. Amino acid sequence: CASSGRRDEAFF.

The chain is built from TRBV4-1 and TRBJ1-1; D is possibly TRBD1 (5 bases). The CDR3 is 19 amino acids. Germline values: CDR1 MGHRA, CDR2 YSYEKL. Trimming shortened V by 3 bases and J by 0 bases, and 23 bases separated the two germline ends. CDR3 sequence: CASSHRRQLLMEMNTEAFF. In nucleotides, the CDR3 is TGCGCCAGCAGCCACAGAAGACAGCTTCTGATGGAGATGAACACTGAAGCTTTCTTT.